The 9 T cell receptor beta chains below come from one sample, sequenced in a study of vaccination effects on CD4 cells after COVID-19. Data came from immunoSEQ multiplex PCR; TCRdb stores just in-frame clones and leaves some out. The sample yields about 66,000 clones, 72% seen once. Their target antigens are unknown. It was after roughly ten days of culture that CD4+ T cells were isolated. The material was CD4+ T cells from PBMCs cultured without peptide, obtained before COVID-19 vaccination. The receptors shown here come from a human donor who had a prior SARS-CoV-2 infection.

This clone came up a few times. The gene calls are TRBV18 and TRBJ1-3; D not resolved. Germline V CDR1 and CDR2: KGHSH, LQKENI. Trimming cost V 3 bases and J 0 bases, with 9 bases left between them. This CDR3 is built from 15 residues. The DNA for the CDR3 is TGTGCCAGCTCACCTAACTCCCGCTCTGGAAACACCATATATTTT. Protein product: CASSPNSRSGNTIYF.

The rearrangement links TRBV3-1 (or the pseudogene TRBV3-2) to TRBJ1-6, with D hard to call. With 0 bases removed from V and 4 bases from J, the gap between germline ends came to 16 bases. The CDR3 spans 18 residues. Germline-derived CDR1 and CDR2 are LGHDT and YNNKEL (reference sequence). CDR3 sequence: CASSQDPGLNPYNSPLHF. DNA of the CDR3: TGTGCCAGCAGCCAAGATCCGGGCCTCAATCCTTATAATTCACCCCTCCACTTT.

The genes are TRBV5-1 and TRBJ2-4; 7 bases align to TRBD1. With V trimmed by 0 bases and J by 6 bases, 6 bases remained unmatched. This CDR3 comprises 15 residues. The V gene's germline CDR1 is SGHRS and CDR2 YFSETQ. Here the CDR3 reads CASSLGAAGGNIQYF. The CDR3 DNA is TGCGCCAGCAGCTTGGGTGCGGCAGGGGGAAACATTCAGTACTTC.

The CDR3: CASSVGGYLNTEAFF. In DNA form, the CDR3 reads TGTGCCAGCAGTGTTGGTGGATACTTGAACACTGAAGCTTTCTTT. This chain uses TRBV6-1 with TRBJ1-1; D remains unclear. Trimming took off 4 bases at V and 0 bases at J, with 12 bases between the two ends. Germline CDR1 MNHNS, CDR2 SASEGT. The CDR3 totals 15 residues.

The count of this clone is one. The chain has TRBV10-3 and TRBJ2-3; D unclear. The CDR3 is 14 residues long. Per germline, CDR1 ENHRY and CDR2 SYGVKD. The V end was cut by 6 bases, the J end by 3 bases, with 13 bases between. The CDR3 is CAISLNQRTDTQYF. CDR3 coding DNA: TGTGCCATCAGCCTAAACCAGAGAACAGATACGCAGTATTTT.

In this sample, this clone turned up a few times. The chain is built from TRBV28 and TRBJ2-3; no definite D call. Germline V gene lookup returns CDR1 MDHEN and CDR2 SYDVKM. The CDR3 runs 14 residues. V lost 8 bases and J 0 bases, leaving 12 bases between the germline ends. CDR3 region: CASRKPPSTDTQYF. The DNA for the CDR3 is TGTGCCAGCCGAAAGCCGCCTAGCACAGATACGCAGTATTTT.

This chain connects TRBV4-3 to TRBJ1-6; no clear D. Trimming cost V 0 bases and J 6 bases, with 12 bases left between them. The CDR3 length is 16 residues. Germline CDR1 and CDR2: LGHNA and YSLEER. The DNA for the CDR3 is TGCGCCAGCAGCCAAGATGTGGTAACCCCTAATTCACCCCTCCACTTT. Translation: CASSQDVVTPNSPLHF.

The rearrangement links TRBV4-2 to TRBJ2-5, with D unclear. V gave up 0 bases and J gave up 5 bases, with 13 bases separating them. Germline V CDR1 and CDR2: LGHNA, YNFKEQ. This CDR3 comprises 15 residues. Here the CDR3 reads CASSQEGRLGETQYF. CDR3 nucleotides: TGTGCCAGCAGCCAAGAAGGCCGGTTGGGGGAGACCCAGTACTTC.

V usage is TRBV2 and J usage is TRBJ2-5; no clear D gene. This CDR3 is built from 11 residues. Germline CDR1 SNHLY, CDR2 FYNNEI. V dropped 7 bases and J dropped 0 bases, with 3 bases sitting between them. CDR3 residues: CASTNQETQYF. CDR3 nucleotides: TGTGCCAGCACTAACCAAGAGACCCAGTACTTC.